This TCR beta chain is drawn from a study of PD-L1 blockade in urothelial cancer. Background on the study: Blood analysis occurred 3 weeks (second dose) and 6 weeks after treatment start. The study's findings and limits: Those with durable benefit had larger increases in tumor-associated blood clones at 3 weeks.

The study collected 1 to 8 samples per patient, pretreatment and on-treatment. This clone has only a few counts. The antigen remains unidentified. This CDR3 region has 14 residues. The germline CDR1 and CDR2 sequences are SGHRS and YFSETQ. V gave up 4 bases and J gave up 4 bases; unmatched junction bases: 4. Each PCR contained spiked-in synthetic TCR analog templates. Some clones are missing from TCRdb's copy, which holds only in-frame ones; the method was immunoSEQ multiplex PCR. The sample lists roughly 60,000 clones, over 75% occurring once. Sequencing was performed on PBMCs, taken around atezolizumab (anti-PD-L1) treatment. This chain connects TRBV5-1 to TRBJ2-7; 11 positions agree with TRBD2. This sequence originates from a man aged 65 to 85 with urothelial cancer. The CDR3 nucleotides are TGCGCCAGCAGCCCTAGCGGGAGGTATTACGAGCAGTACTTC. Protein sequence: CASSPSGRYYEQYF.